This TCR beta chain was found in a study of blood T cell repertoires in COVID-19. About the study: Some COVID-19 samples were acute and others convalescent; all came from the United States, Italy and Spain. In each case, the material was cDNA or gDNA derived from T cells, B-cell-depleted T cells, or PBMCs.

The CDR3 has 14 amino acids. CDR1 is MNHEY and CDR2 is SMNVEV in the germline V gene (reference sequence). V shed 6 bases, J shed 1 base, and the junction held 5 bases outside the gene matches. In the original processing: Quantification of nucleated cells was approximated via reference gene primer amplification. Some clones are missing from TCRdb's copy, which holds only in-frame ones; the method was immunoSEQ multiplex PCR. D and trimming come from the DNA, and the V and J calls and clone size come from that table. The sample lists under 200,000 clones; 80% to 90% were seen once. This clone has more than one count but fewer than ten.

This rearrangement joins TRBV27 to TRBJ1-1, with 7 bases lining up with TRBD1. Sequenced material: peripheral blood. This receptor was taken from a woman in her seventies with COVID-19, enrolled during active disease. This CDR3 is CASRWTGRNTEAFF. The CDR3 region has the DNA TGTGCCAGCAGGTGGACAGGAAGGAACACTGAAGCTTTCTTT.